What follows are 28 T cell receptor beta chains derived from one specimen sequenced in a study of cytomegalovirus exposure and HLA in healthy donors. The PCR contained 60 Vbeta and 13 Jbeta primers. Here immunoSEQ multiplex PCR was the method, and the copy in TCRdb shows in-frame clones only, minus some. The sample consists of 100,000 to 150,000 clones, 70% to 85% of them appearing once. Sequenced material: PBMCs. These receptors all stem from a woman younger than 35 in good health and CMV-seropositive.

The rearrangement links TRBV7-2 to TRBJ1-1, with D perhaps TRBD1 (5 bases). CDR1 SGHTA and CDR2 FQGNSA come from the germline V gene. The V and J ends lost 5 bases and 4 bases respectively, with 17 bases between them. The CDR3 runs to 15 residues. CDR3 sequence (DNA): TGTGCCAGCAGCGCCGAACAGGTACTGAGCACTGAAGCTTTCTTT. The encoded protein is CASSAEQVLSTEAFF.

The chain is built from TRBV5-1 and TRBJ2-1; D may be TRBD2 (5 bases). V was cut by 1 base and J by 6 bases, with 11 bases left in between. This CDR3 contains 14 residues. Germline loops: CDR1 SGHRS, CDR2 YFSETQ. CDR3 region: CASSLQPGSNEQFF. In DNA form, the CDR3 reads TGCGCCAGCAGCTTGCAGCCGGGATCCAATGAGCAGTTCTTC.

V is TRBV6-1 and J is TRBJ1-5, with 9 bases identical to TRBD1. This CDR3 is built from 16 residues. J gave up 5 bases and V 0 bases, and 5 bases lay outside the gene matches. Germline CDR1 MNHNS, CDR2 SASEGT. The CDR3, as DNA: TGTGCCAGCAGTGAAGCGGGCGGACAGGGGCATCAGCCCCAGCATTTT. It translates to CASSEAGGQGHQPQHF.

This clone was found once. V gene TRBV9 combines with J gene TRBJ2-1; possibly TRBD2 for D (5 bases). V was trimmed by 2 bases and J by 4 bases, leaving 13 bases between them. The CDR3 covers 15 residues. CDR1 and CDR2 from the germline V gene are SGDLS and YYNGEE. The CDR3 coding sequence is TGTGCCAGCAGCGTTAGCGAGGCCCATTACAATGAGCAGTTCTTC. This translates into CASSVSEAHYNEQFF.

In DNA, the CDR3 is TGTGCCAGCGCCTTAATTCCGGGACAGGGGCCCAATGAGCAGTTCTTC. This translates into CASALIPGQGPNEQFF. The rearrangement uses TRBV9 and TRBJ2-1; 10 nucleotides align to TRBD1. Germline values: CDR1 SGDLS, CDR2 YYNGEE. The CDR3 runs 16 residues. Losses at the gene ends were 7 bases for V and 6 bases for J; bases not matched to a gene: 13.

The rearrangement joins TRBV6-5 to TRBJ1-2, with D possibly matching TRBD1 (6 bases). This CDR3 comprises 14 residues. Deletions cut 0 bases from V and 5 bases from J, with 10 bases between. Germline assignment: CDR1 MNHEY and CDR2 SVGAGI. This CDR3 reads CASSYSKGGYGYTF. For the CDR3, the DNA is TGTGCCAGCAGTTACTCGAAGGGGGGGTATGGCTACACCTTC.

The V gene is TRBV9, the J gene TRBJ2-2, with 8 bases identical to TRBD1. The CDR3 runs to 16 residues. Germline V gene data show CDR1 as SGDLS and CDR2 as YYNGEE. The ends lost 4 bases at V and 6 bases at J; junction bases unmatched: 11. Here the CDR3 reads CASSRPQGARAGELFF. The CDR3, as DNA: TGTGCCAGCAGCCGACCCCAGGGGGCAAGGGCCGGGGAGCTGTTTTTT.

The V and J genes are TRBV5-4 and TRBJ1-1; D possibly corresponds to TRBD1 (6 bases). V lost 4 bases to trimming and J lost 1 base, with 17 bases between them. Germline CDR1 and CDR2: SGHNT and YYREEE (reference sequence). This CDR3 spans 16 amino acids. In DNA, the CDR3 is TGTGCCAGCAGCGGGGGCTCAGGGAGACGGAACACTGAAGCTTTCTTT. This sequence encodes CASSGGSGRRNTEAFF.

The chain is built from TRBV6-1 and TRBJ1-5, with TRBD1 identical over 8 bases. V was pared by 6 bases and J by 2 bases, with 0 bases of the junction left unmatched. The CDR3 is 13 amino acids. Looked up from germline, CDR1 is MNHNS and CDR2 is SASEGT. In DNA, the CDR3 is TGTGCCAGCAGGGGACAGGGCAATCAGCCCCAGCATTTT. Amino acid sequence: CASRGQGNQPQHF.

The sample holds one count of this clone. The chain is built from TRBV28 and TRBJ1-1; 8 nucleotides match TRBD1. The J segment lost 1 base and the V segment lost 3 bases, leaving 10 bases of the junction unmatched. The CDR3 sequence is 17 residues long. Germline lookup yields CDR1 MDHEN and CDR2 SYDVKM. The chain's CDR3 is CASSFEDRVDRNTEAFF. CDR3 DNA sequence: TGTGCCAGCAGTTTCGAGGACAGGGTGGATCGGAACACTGAAGCTTTCTTT.

The chain links TRBV2 to TRBJ2-5; D not resolved. CDR1 and CDR2 (germline): SNHLY, FYNNEI. CDR3 length equals 14 residues. V was pared by 2 bases and J by 1 base, with 8 bases between. In DNA form, the CDR3 reads TGTGCCAGCAGTGAACTAACTATCCAAGAGACCCAGTACTTC. Encoded protein: CASSELTIQETQYF.

The chain links TRBV15 to TRBJ2-7; perhaps TRBD1 as D (6 bases). The length of the CDR3 is 16 residues. Trimming took off 0 bases at V and 3 bases at J, with 15 bases between the two ends. Per germline, CDR1 LNHNV and CDR2 YYDKDF (reference sequence). The CDR3 reads CATSRDRLGAIYEQYF. CDR3 bases: TGTGCCACCAGCAGAGATCGGTTGGGGGCGATCTACGAGCAGTACTTC. The whole variable domain, filled in from reference TRBV15 and TRBJ2-7, reads DAMVIQNPRYQVTQFGKPVTLSCSQTLNHNVMYWYQQKSSQAPKLLFHYYDKDFNNEADTPDNFQSRRPNTSFCFLDIRSPGLGDTAMYLCATSRDRLGAIYEQYFGPGTRLTVT.

The chain couples TRBV10-1 to TRBJ2-1, with TRBD2 matching 11 bases. CDR1 WNHNN and CDR2 SYGVQD come from the germline V gene (reference sequence). This CDR3 region has 17 residues. J lost 5 bases, V lost 3 bases, and 9 bases had no gene match. In DNA form, the CDR3 reads TGCGCCAGCAGTGAATTAGCGGGGGGGCCCGAGGACAATGAGCAGTTCTTC. Its translation is CASSELAGGPEDNEQFF.

This clone occurred once. V usage is TRBV6-5 and J usage is TRBJ1-4; tentatively, D is TRBD1 (5 bases). The germline V gene has CDR1 MNHEY and CDR2 SVGAGI. Between the trimmed V and J ends, which lost 2 bases and 11 bases, there was a span of 21 bases. The length of the CDR3 is 16 residues. The CDR3 reads CASSYSVAGERAKLFF. CDR3 DNA: TGTGCCAGCAGTTACAGCGTTGCGGGGGAGAGGGCCAAACTGTTTTTT.

The chain recombines TRBV4-1 with TRBJ2-2, with D perhaps matching TRBD1 (5 bases). CDR3 length equals 15 residues. With 3 bases removed from V and 3 bases from J, the gap between germline ends came to 11 bases. The germline V gene has CDR1 MGHRA and CDR2 YSYEKL. The CDR3 loop reads CASSQFIGDTGELFF. For the CDR3, the DNA is TGCGCCAGCAGCCAGTTCATAGGGGACACCGGGGAGCTGTTTTTT.

The chain employs TRBV4-1 and TRBJ2-4, with a possible D match to TRBD2 (6 bases). CDR3 length: 21 residues. V was clipped by 0 bases and J by 0 bases, with 24 bases between them. The V gene's germline CDR1 is MGHRA and CDR2 YSYEKL. The CDR3 is CASSQDPARDFTLLAKNIQYF. The CDR3 nucleotides read TGCGCCAGCAGCCAAGATCCCGCCAGGGACTTTACATTGCTAGCCAAAAACATTCAGTACTTC.

V and J are TRBV6-1 and TRBJ2-7; D remains unclear. Trimming shortened V by 2 bases and J by 4 bases, and 3 bases separated the two germline ends. This CDR3 has 11 amino acids. In germline, CDR1 is MNHNS, CDR2 SASEGT. The CDR3 sequence is CASSEPYEQYF. CDR3 nucleotide sequence: TGTGCCAGCAGTGAACCTTACGAGCAGTACTTC.

The V gene is TRBV7-6, the J gene TRBJ2-3; TRBD2 agrees at 10 bases. V gave up 5 bases and J gave up 6 bases; unmatched junction bases: 5. Germline V gene sequence: CDR1 SGHVS, CDR2 FNYEAQ. The CDR3 totals 14 residues. The CDR3 loop is CASSRSGGADTQYF. The CDR3 DNA reads TGTGCCAGCAGCCGGAGCGGGGGGGCGGATACGCAGTATTTT.

The chain uses TRBV5-1 and TRBJ2-2, with D hard to call. V lost 2 bases and J 4 bases, leaving 3 bases between the germline ends. CDR3 length equals 12 residues. CDR1 is SGHRS and CDR2 is YFSETQ in the germline V gene. This CDR3 reads CASSFGTGELFF. The CDR3 DNA reads as TGCGCCAGCAGCTTCGGCACCGGGGAGCTGTTTTTT.

This clone is a singleton in its sample. CDR3 DNA: TGTGCCAGCAGCTTAGTCCCGGTGGGGGCCAACGTCCTGACTTTC. Its translation: CASSLVPVGANVLTF. The chain joins TRBV7-9 to TRBJ2-6, with D uncertain. The germline V and J ends were trimmed by 1 base and 4 bases, with 8 bases remaining between them. The germline CDR1 and CDR2 sequences are SEHNR and FQNEAQ (reference sequence). This CDR3 is built from 15 residues. Together with reference TRBV7-9 and TRBJ2-6, the CDR3 gives the full variable domain: DTGVSQNPRHKITKRGQNVTFRCDPISEHNRLYWYRQTLGQGPEFLTYFQNEAQLEKSRLLSDRFSAERPKGSFSTLEIQRTEQGDSAMYLCASSLVPVGANVLTFGAGSRLTVL.

The chain is built from TRBV5-1 and TRBJ2-1; TRBD1 agrees at 10 bases. Germline lookup yields CDR1 SGHRS and CDR2 YFSETQ. J lost 5 bases, V lost 1 base, and 3 bases had no gene match. CDR3 length: 15 residues. CDR3: CASSLLGTGDNEQFF. CDR3 DNA sequence: TGCGCCAGCAGCTTGTTAGGGACAGGGGACAATGAGCAGTTCTTC.

The V and J genes are TRBV19 and TRBJ1-3; TRBD1 matches 7 bases. V shed 6 bases, J shed 2 bases, and the junction held 4 bases outside the gene matches. CDR3 length: 14 amino acids. Germline loops: CDR1 LNHDA, CDR2 SQIVND (reference sequence). The CDR3 spells CASRNTGAGNTIYF. The CDR3 DNA sequence: TGTGCCAGTAGAAATACAGGGGCTGGAAACACCATATATTTT.

V usage is TRBV5-4 and J usage is TRBJ2-7, with 13 bases fitting TRBD2. The CDR3 has 14 residues. Per germline, CDR1 SGHNT and CDR2 YYREEE (reference sequence). After removal of 5 bases from V and 2 bases from J, the junction contained 1 base not matched to a gene. The CDR3 DNA reads as TGTGCCAGCAGACTAGCGGGGGGGCCCTACGAGCAGTACTTC. It specifies CASRLAGGPYEQYF.

V usage is TRBV7-9 and J usage is TRBJ1-4, with 7 bases aligning to TRBD1. The CDR3 is made up of 15 amino acids. J lost 5 bases, V lost 1 base, and 4 bases had no gene match. Germline assignment: CDR1 SEHNR and CDR2 FQNEAQ (reference sequence). DNA for the CDR3: TGTGCCAGCAGCTTAGGGGACAGTCGCAATGAAAAACTGTTTTTT. Translation: CASSLGDSRNEKLFF.

V usage is TRBV4-1 and J usage is TRBJ1-1; TRBD1 matches 9 bases. CDR1 and CDR2 from the germline V gene are MGHRA and YSYEKL. The V and J ends lost 4 bases and 4 bases, in that order; junction bases with no gene match: 4. There are 14 residues in the CDR3. CDR3 DNA: TGCGCCAGCAGCCTAGGACAGGGGCCCACTGAAGCTTTCTTT. It is translated as CASSLGQGPTEAFF.

The rearrangement uses TRBV28 and TRBJ1-6; maybe TRBD1 (5 bases). CDR1 and CDR2 (germline): MDHEN, SYDVKM. The CDR3 consists of 16 residues. V was clipped by 4 bases and J by 1 base, with 11 bases between them. In DNA, the CDR3 is TGTGCCAGCAGTTCTGTCCCAGGGTCCTATAATTCACCCCTCCACTTT. It yields the protein CASSSVPGSYNSPLHF. The full variable domain, its missing parts supplied by reference TRBV28 and TRBJ1-6, is DVKVTQSSRYLVKRTGEKVFLECVQDMDHENMFWYRQDPGLGLRLIYFSYDVKMKEKGDIPEGYSVSREKKERFSLILESASTNQTSMYLCASSSVPGSYNSPLHFGNGTRLTVT.

The rearrangement joins TRBV6-6 to TRBJ1-1; TRBD1 agrees at 7 bases. The CDR3 runs 14 residues. The junction had 11 bases not matched to a gene; V was cut back by 7 bases and J by 6 bases. From germline, CDR1 is MNHNY and CDR2 SVGAGI (reference sequence). The CDR3 loop is CASTQTGLGPEAFF. CDR3 DNA: TGTGCCAGCACCCAGACAGGGTTGGGGCCTGAAGCTTTCTTT.

The rearrangement joins TRBV5-1 to TRBJ2-7, with D possibly being TRBD2 (5 bases). V lost 0 bases, J lost 9 bases, and 13 bases lay in between. Germline CDR1 and CDR2: SGHRS and YFSETQ. This CDR3 region has 13 residues. CDR3 DNA sequence: TGCGCCAGCAGCTTGGCCGGGGTCTCCGGGCAGTACTTC. The encoded protein is CASSLAGVSGQYF.